What follows is one TCR beta chain and its context. Its matching antigen is unknown. The PCR ran on 60 Vbeta and 13 Jbeta primers. Original analysis: Later, tens of millions of unique TCR beta chains were counted in an analysis, and some 11 million of them were shared. Sequencing was performed with immunoSEQ multiplex PCR; in TCRdb, only in-frame clones are kept and a portion is missing. The V and J calls and clone size are taken from that table; D and trimming were inferred from the DNA. The repertoire holds about 140,000 clones, with about 75% as singletons. The sample is drawn from a study of cytomegalovirus exposure and HLA in healthy donors. The CDR3 spans 13 residues. Looked up from germline, CDR1 is LNHDA and CDR2 is SQIVND (reference sequence). V shed 6 bases and J 5 bases; nucleotides not matched to a gene: 3. Findings and caveats of the study: Accurate prediction of most subjects' HLA-A and HLA-B alleles from TCR beta sequences was reported. Earlier results showed most TCR beta V segments being productive about 87% or about 30% of the time.

Sequenced: PBMCs. The sequence came from a man under 40 in good health and CMV-seronegative. This chain joins TRBV19 and TRBJ2-1; 8 nucleotides agree with TRBD1. CDR3 nucleotides: TGTGCCAGTAGCACGGACAGGGACAATGAGCAGTTCTTC. This codes for CASSTDRDNEQFF.